This is a list of T cell receptor beta chains from one sample in a study of T-cell memory formation after mild COVID-19. TCRdb passed the 5' RACE reads through MiXCR, listing each CDR3 protein once. The table records 98,000 or so distinct CDR3 sequences, 15% to 20% of them present only once. Sequenced sample: PBMCs or a T cell subset sorted from them (not recorded which). The receptor set was obtained from a man between 18 and 29 years old who had mild COVID-19 (a few samples of this study predate the infection). Cell type and time point are not known. CDR3s include the opening cysteine and the closing phenylalanine or tryptophan. D genes are given only for firm matches.

CASSQIGFGYTF | TRBJ1-2 | NA | TRBV4-1
CASSPSRTDGYTF | TRBJ1-2 | NA | TRBV7-8
CASRFREQFF | TRBJ2-1 | NA | TRBV2
CASRRSRSSYEQYF | TRBJ2-7 | NA | TRBV6-5
CASSYSPDATNEKLFF | TRBJ1-4 | NA | TRBV27
CASSYSIVQGNPQGGETQYF | TRBJ2-5 | NA | TRBV6-6
CSAGTLGDSPLHF | TRBJ1-6 | NA | TRBV20-1
CASSLRNTQYF | TRBJ2-3 | NA | TRBV12-3/TRBV12-4
CASTKNRGQDSPLHF | TRBJ1-6 | TRBD1 | TRBV27
CSAGRRETQYF | TRBJ2-5 | NA | TRBV29-1
CASSDRDSHQETQYF | TRBJ2-5 | TRBD1 | TRBV6-2/TRBV6-3
CASSPHLGQGETQYF | TRBJ2-5 | NA | TRBV7-2
CASSLGAIGTGELFF | TRBJ2-2 | NA | TRBV12-3/TRBV12-4
CASTLVGGSDTQYF | TRBJ2-3 | NA | TRBV5-1
CASSSVYGDTQYF | TRBJ2-3 | NA | TRBV12-3/TRBV12-4
CASSLAGSSTDTQYF | TRBJ2-3 | NA | TRBV11-2
CSAVTSGETQYF | TRBJ2-5 | NA | TRBV29-1
CSAKRVGNQPQHF | TRBJ1-5 | NA | TRBV20-1
CSVEDGQGDGNQPQHF | TRBJ1-5 | TRBD1 | TRBV29-1
CASSLMASYNEQFF | TRBJ2-1 | NA | TRBV5-1
CASSQTLVTGTSLDTQYF | TRBJ2-3 | NA | TRBV3-1
CASSKNAGGLNEQFF | TRBJ2-1 | TRBD2 | TRBV5-1
CASSPIFDATGNVNEQFF | TRBJ2-1 | TRBD1 | TRBV5-5
CASSPWALGTDTQYF | TRBJ2-3 | NA | TRBV12-3/TRBV12-4
CACARGTASYEQYF | TRBJ2-7 | NA | TRBV18
CASSLRQAKNEQFF | TRBJ2-1 | NA | TRBV5-1
CASSVAYTGELFF | TRBJ2-2 | NA | TRBV9
CASSPRLAGGRELFF | TRBJ2-2 | TRBD2 | TRBV7-9
CASSSDLYEQYF | TRBJ2-7 | NA | TRBV5-1
CASSPTGTAQETQYF | TRBJ2-5 | TRBD1 | TRBV4-2
CAARGPSTDTQYF | TRBJ2-3 | TRBD1 | TRBV5-4
CASSQASTRSHEQFF | TRBJ2-1 | NA | TRBV4-2
CASSLFRDNEQFF | TRBJ2-1 | NA | TRBV12-3/TRBV12-4
CASSFRTSGGTQYF | TRBJ2-3 | TRBD2 | TRBV7-3
CASSPVGGRYNEQFF | TRBJ2-1 | NA | TRBV7-6
CASSDHFDRANTQYF | TRBJ2-3 | TRBD1 | TRBV25-1
CASSFGVEETQYF | TRBJ2-5 | NA | TRBV5-1
CASSPRQGNSYEQYF | TRBJ2-7 | TRBD1 | TRBV6-5
CSANDRGYEQYF | TRBJ2-7 | TRBD1 | TRBV20-1
CAIKDRLAGELFF | TRBJ2-2 | NA | TRBV10-3
CASSESTGNTEAFF | TRBJ1-1 | NA | TRBV10-1
CSARTTSGGNYEQYF | TRBJ2-7 | TRBD2 | TRBV20-1
CASRGLQETQYF | TRBJ2-5 | NA | TRBV27
CASSGMGLYEQYF | TRBJ2-7 | NA | TRBV25-1
CSVAPRGEKLFF | TRBJ1-4 | NA | TRBV29-1